Each of the 21 T cell receptor beta chains below was sequenced from the same sample in a study of T cells in Graves' hyperthyroidism and ophthalmopathy (dated by TCRdb to between 2017 and 2020). Library construction relied on multiplex PCR. TCRdb shows the sequencer as Illumina HiSeq 2000. TCR beta CDR3 regions were amplified from RNA transcripts. For the first round of RT-PCR on the TCR CDR3, the HTBI primer set was used together with the Qiagen OneStep RT-PCR kit. The public reads were quality trimmed at Q25 with fastp and then assembled into clones with MiXCR by TCRdb, keeping productive beta chains. Rows are combined by CDR3 protein, so each entry shows the most common genes and DNA. The table for this sample lists about 610,000 distinct CDR3 sequences; about a sixth of them were counted only once. More than 3% of the sample is taken by the ten largest. The sequencing sample was made of blood. These receptors were taken from a woman aged 40 to 50 with Graves' ophthalmopathy.

This clonotype showed up just a few times. This chain links TRBV2 with TRBJ2-6; D is ambiguous. CDR3 length equals 14 residues. V dropped 2 bases and J dropped 7 bases, with 9 bases sitting between them. Germline V gene sequence: CDR1 SNHLY, CDR2 FYNNEI. CDR3 bases: TGTGCCAGCAGTGAACGGCTATATGCCAACGTCCTGACTTTC. Amino acids: CASSERLYANVLTF.

This clonotype was counted only a few times. The rearrangement links TRBV27 to TRBJ2-3; D not certain. The V end was cut by 5 bases, the J end by 6 bases, with 12 bases between. This CDR3 has 13 amino acids. Germline CDR1 reads MNHEY; CDR2 reads SMNVEV (reference sequence). CDR3 loop: CASSPDFGDTQYF. In nucleotides, the CDR3 is TGTGCCAGCAGTCCTGATTTCGGGGATACGCAGTATTTT.

At least ten counts were recorded for this clonotype. The rearrangement uses TRBV20-1 and TRBJ2-1; 7 bases are a match to TRBD2. V gave up 0 bases and J gave up 8 bases; unmatched junction bases: 10. In germline, CDR1 is DFQATT, CDR2 SNEGSKA (reference sequence). The CDR3 sequence is 15 residues long. The CDR3 reads CSARDLRLAADEQFF. The CDR3 region has the DNA TGCAGTGCTAGAGATCTTCGGCTAGCGGCTGATGAGCAGTTCTTC.

This clonotype came up many times. The chain couples TRBV7-9 to TRBJ2-3; D gene ambiguous. In germline, CDR1 is SEHNR, CDR2 FQNEAQ (reference sequence). The CDR3 has 14 amino acids. Deletions cut 4 bases from V and 5 bases from J, with 13 bases between. This CDR3 reads CASSSGRSGDTQYF. CDR3 sequence (DNA): TGTGCCAGCAGCTCCGGTCGAAGTGGAGATACGCAGTATTTT. The entire variable domain, with the rest obtained from reference TRBV7-9 and TRBJ2-3, is as follows: DTGVSQNPRHKITKRGQNVTFRCDPISEHNRLYWYRQTLGQGPEFLTYFQNEAQLEKSRLLSDRFSAERPKGSFSTLEIQRTEQGDSAMYLCASSSGRSGDTQYFGPGTRLTVL.

Details on this clonotype: A much larger clone sits a single nucleotide away, making a read error possible. The V call is TRBV18, the J call TRBJ1-1; 8 bases line up with TRBD1. The CDR3 loop spans 16 amino acids. The germline CDR1 and CDR2 sequences are KGHSH and LQKENI. The CDR3 loop is CASSPGQAYRSTEALF. The CDR3 DNA reads as TGTGCCAGCTCACCGGGACAGGCATACCGGAGCACTGAAGCTCTCTTT.

CDR3 bases: TGTGCCACCCTTCCAATAGCGGGAGGGAGCGAGACCCAGTACTTC. It yields the protein CATLPIAGGSETQYF. V gene TRBV24-1 combines with J gene TRBJ2-5, with 11 positions matching TRBD2. This CDR3 is 15 amino acids long. V was pared by 9 bases and J by 5 bases, with 10 bases of the junction left unmatched. Per the germline V gene, CDR1 is KGHDR and CDR2 is SFDVKD.

The chain recombines TRBV5-1 with TRBJ1-1, with TRBD1 matching over 9 bases. Germline assignment: CDR1 SGHRS and CDR2 YFSETQ. Losses at the gene ends were 4 bases for V and 10 bases for J; bases not matched to a gene: 14. The CDR3 spans 15 residues. The CDR3 loop reads CASSTLGPDRGRAFF. In DNA, the CDR3 is TGCGCCAGCAGCACACTTGGGCCGGACAGGGGACGAGCTTTCTTT.

This clonotype was recorded many times. The chain joins TRBV27 to TRBJ2-3; possible D gene TRBD2, 7 bases. CDR3 length equals 15 residues. V gave up 6 bases and J gave up 0 bases, with 13 bases separating them. Germline lookup yields CDR1 MNHEY and CDR2 SMNVEV (reference sequence). The CDR3 DNA follows: TGTGCCAGCAGAGGGGGGGTGGCTAGCACAGATACGCAGTATTTT. Its translation: CASRGGVASTDTQYF.

The CDR3 loop is CASSRGGGENTEAFF. CDR3 sequence (DNA): TGCGCCAGCAGCCGGGGGGGGGGGGAGAACACTGAAGCTTTCTTT. The genes are TRBV5-1 and TRBJ1-1, with D tentatively TRBD1 (5 bases). CDR3 length equals 15 residues. CDR1 and CDR2 from the germline V gene are SGHRS and YFSETQ. Trimming cost V 4 bases and J 1 base, with 14 bases left between them.

This clonotype came up many times. This chain links TRBV28 with TRBJ2-7, with D uncertain. V was shortened by 9 bases and J by 6 bases, with 15 bases between the two germline ends. The CDR3 length is 12 residues. Germline V gene lookup returns CDR1 MDHEN and CDR2 SYDVKM. CDR3 bases: TGTGCCAGTCGTCAGAACATCGGCGAGCAGTACTTC. Its protein is CASRQNIGEQYF. Full variable domain (missing parts from reference TRBV28 and TRBJ2-7): DVKVTQSSRYLVKRTGEKVFLECVQDMDHENMFWYRQDPGLGLRLIYFSYDVKMKEKGDIPEGYSVSREKKERFSLILESASTNQTSMYLCASRQNIGEQYFGPGTRLTVT.

This clonotype has ten or more counts. The J gene is TRBJ2-7, the V gene TRBV11-2; D gene ambiguous. Per the germline V gene, CDR1 is SGHAT and CDR2 is FQNNGV. Trimming took 2 bases from V and 2 from J, leaving 4 bases between them. The CDR3 contains 12 residues. Here the CDR3 reads CASSLQAYEQYF. In DNA, the CDR3 is TGTGCCAGCAGCTTACAAGCCTACGAGCAGTACTTC.

The genes are TRBV25-1 and TRBJ1-1; no firm D call. V lost 0 bases and J 1 base, leaving 3 bases between the germline ends. The germline V gene encodes CDR1 MGHDK and CDR2 SYGVNS. The length of the CDR3 is 13 residues. DNA of the CDR3: TGTGCCAGCAGTGAATACGCGAACACTGAAGCTTTCTTT. It is translated as CASSEYANTEAFF. The variable domain in full, with the rest retrieved from reference TRBV25-1 and TRBJ1-1, is EADIYQTPRYLVIGTGKKITLECSQTMGHDKMYWYQQDPGMELHLIHYSYGVNSTEKGDLSSESTVSRIRTEHFPLTLESARPSHTSQYLCASSEYANTEAFFGQGTRLTVV.

In this sample, this clonotype turned up a few times. The V and J genes are TRBV12-3 or TRBV12-4 and TRBJ1-2; D uncertain. The V gene lost 5 bases and the J gene lost 4 bases, with 14 bases spanning the gap. The CDR3 runs to 14 residues. For the CDR3, the DNA is TGTGCCAGCAGTCCCCCGGGCACGCTCTATGGCTACACCTTC. Encoded protein: CASSPPGTLYGYTF.

This clonotype was recorded a few times. This chain connects TRBV7-6 to TRBJ2-5, with a weak D call TRBD2 (5 bases). The CDR3 spans 15 residues. CDR1 is SGHVS and CDR2 is FNYEAQ in the germline V gene. V lost 5 bases and J lost 3, with 16 bases in between. CDR3 nucleotide sequence: TGTGCCAGCAGCCCCCAGGCGGGCTTAAAAGAGACCCAGTACTTC. Protein product: CASSPQAGLKETQYF.

This clonotype was observed many times. The chain combines TRBV14 with TRBJ1-1; 7 bases are shared with TRBD1. The J segment lost 0 bases and the V segment lost 5 bases, leaving 9 bases of the junction unmatched. The CDR3 totals 16 residues. Germline V gives CDR1 SGHDN, CDR2 FVKESK. The CDR3 sequence is CASSSRTGRMNTEAFF. In DNA form, the CDR3 reads TGTGCCAGCAGCTCTCGGACAGGTCGGATGAACACTGAAGCTTTCTTT.

At least ten counts were recorded for this clonotype. CDR3 residues: CASSRVQKVLGNTEAFF. The CDR3 DNA sequence: TGTGCCAGCTCACGCGTACAGAAGGTCCTTGGGAACACTGAAGCTTTCTTT. The rearrangement uses TRBV18 and TRBJ1-1; D is undetermined. Deletions cut 4 bases from V and 1 base from J, with 19 bases between. Germline V gives CDR1 KGHSH, CDR2 LQKENI. The length of the CDR3 is 17 residues.

This chain connects TRBV18 to TRBJ2-1; D is perhaps TRBD1 (6 bases). Deletions cut 0 bases from V and 6 bases from J, with 15 bases between. The CDR3 is made up of 16 amino acids. Germline lookup yields CDR1 KGHSH and CDR2 LQKENI. The CDR3 sequence: CASSPPAGAVINEQFF. The CDR3 region has the DNA TGTGCCAGCTCACCACCCGCAGGGGCTGTTATCAATGAGCAGTTCTTC.

This clonotype was observed a few times. V and J are TRBV20-1 and TRBJ1-3; D unresolved. Between the trimmed V and J ends, which lost 0 bases and 0 bases, there was a span of 18 bases. Germline CDR1 DFQATT, CDR2 SNEGSKA (reference sequence). The CDR3 runs 18 residues. CDR3 nucleotides: TGCAGTGCTAGAGAGGTGGGCCGAGCCGAGATCTCTGGAAACACCATATATTTT. This encodes CSAREVGRAEISGNTIYF.

This clonotype has a count of ten or more. One junction end does not reproduce the germline sequence, and a read error may be involved. The chain uses TRBV20-1 and TRBJ2-3; 10 positions agree with TRBD2. CDR1 is DFQATT and CDR2 is SNEGSKA in the germline V gene (reference sequence). The CDR3 runs to 15 residues. The CDR3 DNA sequence: TGCAGTACTAGCAGGGATAGCGGGAGGATAGATACGCAGTATTTT. This sequence encodes CSTSRDSGRIDTQYF.

The V and J genes are TRBV20-1 and TRBJ2-7; 11 nucleotides match TRBD2. Trimming cost V 5 bases and J 5 bases; bases outside gene matches: 5. The CDR3 contains 13 residues. The germline CDR1 and CDR2 sequences are DFQATT and SNEGSKA (reference sequence). CDR3 in amino acids: CSALAGGPDEQYF. The CDR3 DNA sequence: TGCAGTGCTTTAGCGGGAGGGCCGGACGAGCAGTACTTC.

The table lists this clonotype with many counts. The V call is TRBV3-1, the J call TRBJ2-3; the match to TRBD2 covers 8 bases. CDR3 size: 16 residues. J was trimmed by 4 bases and V by 3 bases; bases with no gene match: 9. The germline V gene has CDR1 LGHDT and CDR2 YNNKEL (reference sequence). This chain's CDR3 is CASSHRTRGGPDTQYF. The DNA of the CDR3 is TGTGCCAGCAGCCACCGAACCCGGGGGGGCCCAGATACGCAGTATTTT.